This TCR beta chain was found in a study of T cells in Graves' hyperthyroidism and ophthalmopathy. This clonotype was seen many times. The hyperthyroidism patients had all been newly diagnosed, and their disease duration was under 2 months. Their ages ranged from 18 to 65 years. It was RNA transcripts that yielded the amplified TCR beta CDR3 regions. First-round RT-PCR targeting the TCR CDR3 was performed with the HTBI primer set. TCRdb processed the multiplex PCR reads anew with MiXCR; each CDR3 protein has one entry. Among about 340,000 distinct CDR3 sequences listed, approximately 18% were seen once. Germline-derived CDR1 and CDR2 are LGHDT and YNNKEL (reference sequence). The CDR3 spans 12 residues. The germline V and J ends were trimmed by 5 bases and 7 bases, with 9 bases remaining between them.

The sequenced material came from blood. The TCR originated in a woman aged 45-60 years with Graves' hyperthyroidism. The chain is built from TRBV3-1 and TRBJ2-1; D perhaps matches TRBD2 (6 bases). The CDR3 loop reads CASSTGGNEQFF. The DNA of the CDR3 is TGTGCCAGCAGCACCGGAGGGAATGAGCAGTTCTTC.